The entry that follows covers one T cell receptor (beta chain) sequence. Generation of TCR cDNA used 5'RACE template switching (which added a universal primer site and UMIs). TCRdb itself ran the 5' RACE reads through MiXCR, one entry per CDR3 protein. The table shows 350,000 to 550,000 distinct CDR3 sequences, with roughly 20% occurring only once. The CDR3 loop spans 12 amino acids. Per germline, CDR1 MDHEN and CDR2 SYDVKM. V was pared by 8 bases and J by 5 bases, with 9 bases between. These data belong to a study of T cells after yellow fever vaccination. Overall study context: Low-cell-number fractions underwent preparation using SMART-Seq v4 Ultra Low Input.

This sample comprised PBMCs, obtained before the yellow fever booster vaccination. The chain has TRBV28 and TRBJ2-2; D is undetermined. The TCR sequence derives from a man in his late teens or twenties who received the YFV17D yellow fever vaccine. Written as DNA, the CDR3 is TGTGCCAGCTATATAGGGACCGGGGAGCTGTTTTTT. Its translation is CASYIGTGELFF.